Following are 8 T cell receptor beta chains from one sample sequenced in a study of blood T cell repertoires in COVID-19. Generated by immunoSEQ multiplex PCR, the TCRdb table keeps only in-frame clones and is missing some. This table holds 130,000 to 150,000 clones, about 83% found once. Sequencing was done on a sample of peripheral blood. The receptors were sampled from a woman in her forties with acute or convalescent COVID-19.

The rearrangement uses TRBV20-1 and TRBJ2-5, with D hard to call. Trimming took 3 bases from V and 1 from J, leaving 6 bases between them. CDR3 length equals 12 residues. Germline V gives CDR1 DFQATT, CDR2 SNEGSKA (reference sequence). The CDR3 nucleotides read TGCAGTGCTAGTCCCTTCCAAGAGACCCAGTACTTC. Translating it yields CSASPFQETQYF.

This sequence joins TRBV2 and TRBJ2-7, with D possibly matching TRBD2 (6 bases). This CDR3 contains 13 residues. V was cut by 9 bases and J by 5 bases, with 17 bases left in between. CDR1 and CDR2 (germline): SNHLY, FYNNEI. For the CDR3, the DNA is TGTGCCAGTAGGACTACCCAAGTCCACGAGCAGTACTTC. It yields the protein CASRTTQVHEQYF.

This clone was found a few times. This chain links TRBV30 with TRBJ1-2, with D possibly matching TRBD1 (6 bases). In germline, CDR1 is GTSNPN, CDR2 SVGIG (reference sequence). CDR3 length: 12 amino acids. V lost 2 bases and J lost 7, with 11 bases in between. The CDR3 spells CAWSQGTGGYTF. The DNA for the CDR3 is TGTGCCTGGAGTCAGGGGACGGGTGGCTACACCTTC.

This chain joins TRBV19 and TRBJ1-6; D is ambiguous. From germline, CDR1 is LNHDA and CDR2 SQIVND (reference sequence). V was cut by 1 base and J by 9 bases, with 4 bases left in between. CDR3 length equals 12 residues. The CDR3 DNA reads TGTGCCAGTAGTATAGCGTCTTCACCCCTCCACTTT. Its protein is CASSIASSPLHF.

Only one count was recorded for this clone. The rearrangement joins TRBV7-9 to TRBJ2-1, with a possible D match to TRBD2 (5 bases). Germline CDR1 SEHNR, CDR2 FQNEAQ (reference sequence). There are 13 residues in the CDR3. Trimming cost V 4 bases and J 10 bases, with 14 bases left between them. CDR3 in amino acids: CASSWFIGEEQFF. Here the CDR3 DNA reads TGTGCCAGCAGCTGGTTTATCGGGGAAGAGCAGTTCTTC. Using reference TRBV7-9 and TRBJ2-1 for the parts outside the CDR3, the full variable domain is DTGVSQNPRHKITKRGQNVTFRCDPISEHNRLYWYRQTLGQGPEFLTYFQNEAQLEKSRLLSDRFSAERPKGSFSTLEIQRTEQGDSAMYLCASSWFIGEEQFFGPGTRLTVL.

The chain joins TRBV6-5 to TRBJ2-7; TRBD2 agrees at 11 bases. The CDR3 extends over 15 amino acids. V dropped 4 bases and J dropped 6; count of bases not matched to a gene: 8. The germline CDR1 and CDR2 sequences are MNHEY and SVGAGI. The CDR3 spells CASSSELAGASEQYF. DNA of the CDR3: TGTGCCAGCAGTTCCGAACTAGCGGGGGCTTCCGAGCAGTACTTC.

The chain has TRBV4-3 and TRBJ1-1, with D tentatively TRBD1 (5 bases). The CDR3 is 15 amino acids. In germline, CDR1 is LGHNA, CDR2 YSLEER. The germline V and J ends were trimmed by 0 bases and 4 bases, with 12 bases remaining between them. The CDR3 coding sequence is TGCGCCAGCAGCCAAGATATAGGGGAAGGCACTGAAGCTTTCTTT. It specifies CASSQDIGEGTEAFF.

This clone was detected only once. The chain links TRBV19 to TRBJ1-1, with a possible D match to TRBD1 (5 bases). V was trimmed by 2 bases and J by 0 bases, leaving 10 bases between them. Germline CDR1 is LNHDA and CDR2 is SQIVND (reference sequence). The CDR3 loop spans 15 amino acids. This CDR3 reads CASSISGQVNTEAFF. CDR3 sequence (DNA): TGTGCCAGTAGTATAAGTGGACAAGTGAACACTGAAGCTTTCTTT.